A selection of T cell receptor beta chains follows, all from one sample in a study of CD8 T cells in Susac syndrome. From the immunoSEQ multiplex PCR reads, TCRdb called clonotypes with MiXCR, one entry per CDR3 protein. The sample includes approximately 200,000 distinct CDR3 sequences, approximately 95% of them seen just once. Sequenced material: CD4+ T cells from PBMCs. These receptors were obtained from a human donor with multiple sclerosis. The conserved cysteine and the conserved F or W are not part of the CDR3 here. Each record gives: J gene, V gene, CDR3 protein.

TRBJ2-1,TRBV20-1,SARLNEQF
TRBJ2-5,TRBV5-1,ASSFTWGQETQY
TRBJ1-1,TRBV5-1,ASSLRARDTEAF
TRBJ1-5,TRBV20-1,SARDRGRNQPQH
TRBJ1-1,TRBV20-1,SATSGRRNTEAF
TRBJ2-1,TRBV20-1,SAPSSVEYNEQF
TRBJ2-7,TRBV12-3/TRBV12-4,ASSSPNEQY
TRBJ2-1,TRBV20-1,SALGVGEQF
TRBJ2-1,TRBV2,ASSEGHRSEQF
TRBJ1-2,TRBV27,ASSLGGTGDYGYT
TRBJ1-2,TRBV28,ASFRANYGYT
TRBJ1-1,TRBV25-1,ASSWTTEAF
TRBJ2-5,TRBV20-1,SLDGTETQY
TRBJ1-2,TRBV30,AWSVLPLST
TRBJ1-3,TRBV10-3,AISAFSGNTIY
TRBJ1-5,TRBV20-1,SARDPQTGGNQPQH
TRBJ2-6,TRBV5-1,ASSLDGSGANVLT
TRBJ2-7,TRBV6-5,ASTVRGRLDEQY
TRBJ2-1,TRBV20-1,SARRVGGGAVEQF
TRBJ1-1,TRBV30,AWTRQDTEAF
TRBJ2-1,TRBV27,ASKWYLSYNEQF
TRBJ2-3,TRBV9,ASSDRTSGAPDTQY
TRBJ2-5,TRBV12-3/TRBV12-4,ASSLAGSGFTQETQY
TRBJ2-3,TRBV20-1,SAQTSGGADTQY
TRBJ2-7,TRBV5-1,ASSLVGPSSYEQY